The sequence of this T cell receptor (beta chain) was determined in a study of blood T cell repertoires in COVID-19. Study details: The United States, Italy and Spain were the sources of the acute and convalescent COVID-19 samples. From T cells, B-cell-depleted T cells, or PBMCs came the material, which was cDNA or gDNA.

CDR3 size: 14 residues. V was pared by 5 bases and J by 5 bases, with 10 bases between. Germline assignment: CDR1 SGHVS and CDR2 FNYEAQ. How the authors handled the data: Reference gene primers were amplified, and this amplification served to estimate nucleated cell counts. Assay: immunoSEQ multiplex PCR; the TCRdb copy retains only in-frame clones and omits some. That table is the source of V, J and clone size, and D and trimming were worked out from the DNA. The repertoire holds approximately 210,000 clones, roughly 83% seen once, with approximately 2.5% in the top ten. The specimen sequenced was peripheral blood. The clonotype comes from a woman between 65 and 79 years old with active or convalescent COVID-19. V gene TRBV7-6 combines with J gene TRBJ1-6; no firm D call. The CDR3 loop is CASSTTMNNSPLHF. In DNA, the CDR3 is TGTGCCAGCAGCACGACAATGAATAATTCACCCCTCCACTTT. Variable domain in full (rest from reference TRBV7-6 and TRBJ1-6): GAGVSQSPRYKVTKRGQDVALRCDPISGHVSLYWYRQALGQGPEFLTYFNYEAQQDKSGLPNDRFSAERPEGSISTLTIQRTEQRDSAMYRCASSTTMNNSPLHFGNGTRLTVT.